These T cell receptor beta chains were read from a single sample in a study of cytomegalovirus exposure and HLA in healthy donors. Using immunoSEQ multiplex PCR, the repertoire was profiled, and TCRdb retains in-frame clones only, with some absent. The data show 130,000 to 150,000 clones, more than 70% seen once. What was sequenced was PBMCs. The source is a woman aged 50 to 60 in good health and CMV-seronegative. CDR3s include the opening cysteine and the closing phenylalanine or tryptophan. The D gene is left open where the match is weak. The size entry is marked missing in some rows and otherwise reads once, few, many or a size class.

v_call: TRBV10-3; d_call: NA; clone_size: NA; j_call: TRBJ2-3; cdr3_nt: TGTGCCATCAGTAACCTGGGGCTTCGAGATACGCAGTATTTT; cdr3_aa: CAISNLGLRDTQYF
v_call: TRBV25-1; d_call: NA; clone_size: NA; j_call: TRBJ1-2; cdr3_nt: TGTGCCAGCAGTGCCGGAGGAGGGTTTGACTATGGCTACACCTTC; cdr3_aa: CASSAGGGFDYGYTF
v_call: TRBV10-3; d_call: TRBD1; clone_size: NA; j_call: TRBJ1-4; cdr3_nt: TGTGCCATCAGTGGGGCCGGGACAGGGAATGAAAAACTGTTTTTT; cdr3_aa: CAISGAGTGNEKLFF
v_call: TRBV28; d_call: TRBD2; clone_size: NA; j_call: TRBJ2-3; cdr3_nt: TGTGCCAGCAGCGCGGCCGGGACTAGCAAAGATACGCAGTATTTT; cdr3_aa: CASSAAGTSKDTQYF
v_call: TRBV5-1; d_call: TRBD2; clone_size: NA; j_call: TRBJ2-1; cdr3_nt: TGCGCCAGCAGCATAGGACTAGGATCCTACAATGAGCAGTTCTTC; cdr3_aa: CASSIGLGSYNEQFF
v_call: TRBV6-4; d_call: NA; clone_size: NA; j_call: TRBJ1-4; cdr3_nt: TGTGCCAGCAGTGAGGTCTGGACAGACTTAAATGAAAAACTGTTTTTT; cdr3_aa: CASSEVWTDLNEKLFF
v_call: TRBV2; d_call: TRBD1; clone_size: few; j_call: TRBJ1-2; cdr3_nt: TGTGCCAGCAGTCCTACAGGGGGCGGTTACGGCTACACCTTC; cdr3_aa: CASSPTGGGYGYTF
v_call: TRBV28; d_call: TRBD1; clone_size: NA; j_call: TRBJ1-4; cdr3_nt: TGTGCCAGCACCTCGACAGGGTACGAAAAACTGTTTTTT; cdr3_aa: CASTSTGYEKLFF
v_call: TRBV16; d_call: NA; clone_size: few; j_call: TRBJ2-3; cdr3_nt: TGTGCCAGCAGCCAATTAGCGGTGAGCACAGATACGCAGTATTTT; cdr3_aa: CASSQLAVSTDTQYF
v_call: TRBV19; d_call: TRBD2; clone_size: NA; j_call: TRBJ2-3; cdr3_nt: TGTGCCAGTAGTATAGCCCCGGGACTAGGGGATACGCAGTATTTT; cdr3_aa: CASSIAPGLGDTQYF
v_call: TRBV11-2; d_call: NA; clone_size: NA; j_call: TRBJ2-7; cdr3_nt: TGTGCCAGCAGCCCGAGCAACCCCTACGAGCAGTACTTC; cdr3_aa: CASSPSNPYEQYF
v_call: TRBV6-1; d_call: TRBD1; clone_size: NA; j_call: TRBJ1-3; cdr3_nt: TGTGCCAGCAGACGGGACAGGGACTCTGGAAACACCATATATTTT; cdr3_aa: CASRRDRDSGNTIYF
v_call: TRBV7-2; d_call: TRBD1; clone_size: NA; j_call: TRBJ1-4; cdr3_nt: TGTGCCAGCAGCTCAGATACAGGGGGCATTGGTGAAAAACTGTTTTTT; cdr3_aa: CASSSDTGGIGEKLFF
v_call: TRBV7-6; d_call: NA; clone_size: NA; j_call: TRBJ2-3; cdr3_nt: TGTGCCAGCAGCCCGACGGGGGGCCCTTCGTCCACAGATACGCAGTATTTT; cdr3_aa: CASSPTGGPSSTDTQYF
v_call: TRBV28; d_call: TRBD1; clone_size: NA; j_call: TRBJ2-2; cdr3_nt: TGTGCCACCTGGACAGGGGCATCCGGGGAGCTGTTTTTT; cdr3_aa: CATWTGASGELFF
v_call: TRBV7-9; d_call: TRBD2; clone_size: NA; j_call: TRBJ2-1; cdr3_nt: TGTGCCAGCAGCCCAGCGGGGGGACAGTTCTTC; cdr3_aa: CASSPAGGQFF
v_call: TRBV28; d_call: NA; clone_size: NA; j_call: TRBJ1-2; cdr3_nt: TGTGCCACGTCCGGGGACTATGGCTACACCTTC; cdr3_aa: CATSGDYGYTF
v_call: TRBV29-1; d_call: TRBD1; clone_size: NA; j_call: TRBJ2-5; cdr3_nt: TGCAGCGTCCGGACAGGATCCCAAGAGACCCAGTACTTC; cdr3_aa: CSVRTGSQETQYF
v_call: TRBV11-3; d_call: NA; clone_size: NA; j_call: TRBJ2-5; cdr3_nt: TGTGCCAGCAGCTTAGATCCGGGGCAAGAGACCCAGTACTTC; cdr3_aa: CASSLDPGQETQYF
v_call: TRBV5-4; d_call: NA; clone_size: NA; j_call: TRBJ1-4; cdr3_nt: TGTGCCAGCAGCTTGAATGTGGGAGCAACTAATGAAAAACTGTTTTTT; cdr3_aa: CASSLNVGATNEKLFF
v_call: TRBV7-2; d_call: NA; clone_size: NA; j_call: TRBJ1-1; cdr3_nt: TGTGCCAGCAGCTTAGCGGGCAGGGGTTCCACTGAAGCTTTCTTT; cdr3_aa: CASSLAGRGSTEAFF
v_call: TRBV10-3; d_call: NA; clone_size: NA; j_call: TRBJ2-7; cdr3_nt: TGTGCCATCAGTGAGCCGATGGACACCAACTACGAGCAGTACTTC; cdr3_aa: CAISEPMDTNYEQYF
v_call: TRBV2; d_call: TRBD2; clone_size: few; j_call: TRBJ2-3; cdr3_nt: TGTGCCAGCAGTTGGGCTAGCGGGGGCACAGATACGCAGTATTTT; cdr3_aa: CASSWASGGTDTQYF